This T cell receptor (beta chain) was observed in a study of T cells in Graves' hyperthyroidism and ophthalmopathy. Findings and limits, study-wide: Clonotypes that were expanded in thyroid above 0.001 mostly appeared in blood too.

This clonotype was seen a few times. Its antigen remains unknown. With 6 bases removed from V and 0 bases from J, the gap between germline ends came to 24 bases. The germline gives CDR1 MNHEY, CDR2 SVGEGT. CDR3 length: 19 residues. The investigators amplified TCR beta CDR3 regions from RNA transcripts. A first-round RT-PCR of the TCR CDR3 used the HTBI primer set. TCRdb reanalysed the multiplex PCR reads using MiXCR and keeps one entry per CDR3 protein. This sample carries about 690,000 distinct CDR3 sequences, roughly 17% of them seen once, and the ten largest clones take 15%. The specimen sequenced was blood. The TCR sequence derives from a man in his forties or fifties with Graves' hyperthyroidism. The chain carries TRBV6-2 or TRBV6-3 and TRBJ1-5; D uncertain. DNA of the CDR3: TGTGCCAGCAGCCCAATTCCCACAGTACCCAAATATAGCAATCAGCCCCAGCATTTT. It specifies CASSPIPTVPKYSNQPQHF.